The 22 T cell receptor beta chains in this list originate from one sample, sequenced in a study of siplizumab effects on memory and regulatory T cells. Assay: immunoSEQ multiplex PCR; the TCRdb copy retains only in-frame clones and omits some. The sample holds 100,000 or so clones, roughly 94% seen once. The sample consisted of non-Treg CD4+ T cells sorted from blood. The source is a human donor in good health.

The chain is built from TRBV15 and TRBJ1-5; 7 bases match TRBD1. Germline V CDR1 and CDR2: LNHNV, YYDKDF (reference sequence). The CDR3 covers 14 residues. V dropped 1 base and J dropped 5; count of bases not matched to a gene: 2. CDR3 protein: CATSRGQGYQPQHF. In nucleotides, the CDR3 is TGTGCCACCAGCAGAGGACAGGGCTATCAGCCCCAGCATTTT.

V is TRBV19 and J is TRBJ1-2, with unresolved D. V was shortened by 3 bases and J by 7 bases, with 12 bases between the two germline ends. Germline V gene data show CDR1 as LNHDA and CDR2 as SQIVND (reference sequence). The CDR3 runs 13 residues. CDR3 in DNA: TGTGCCAGTAGTATTGGCCAGGCCCCTGGCTACACCTTC. This encodes CASSIGQAPGYTF.

This rearrangement joins TRBV6-1 to TRBJ2-3; D is ambiguous. The CDR3 consists of 12 residues. Germline V lookup: CDR1 MNHNS, CDR2 SASEGT. Deletions cut 8 bases from V and 7 bases from J, with 13 bases between. CDR3 in amino acids: CASGESVNTQYF. Here the CDR3 DNA reads TGTGCCAGCGGGGAATCGGTAAATACGCAGTATTTT.

CDR3 in amino acids: CASSDRAKSETQYF. Here the CDR3 DNA reads TGTGCCAGCAGTGACAGGGCGAAATCGGAGACCCAGTACTTC. The chain links TRBV6-1 to TRBJ2-5; a weak D match, TRBD1 (5 bases). Looked up from germline, CDR1 is MNHNS and CDR2 is SASEGT. The V end was cut by 3 bases, the J end by 5 bases, with 13 bases between. The CDR3 has 14 residues.

This chain connects TRBV7-9 to TRBJ2-1, with a tentative D call TRBD1 (6 bases). The V gene's germline CDR1 is SEHNR and CDR2 FQNEAQ (reference sequence). The germline V and J ends were trimmed by 5 bases and 4 bases, with 18 bases remaining between them. The CDR3 has 16 residues. The CDR3 bases are TGTGCCAGCAGCCCTACAGGGAACCCATATTACAATGAGCAGTTCTTC. It codes for CASSPTGNPYYNEQFF.

The chain employs TRBV2 and TRBJ2-7; 8 bases align to TRBD2. The CDR3 totals 14 residues. Germline-derived CDR1 and CDR2 are SNHLY and FYNNEI. V trimming: 8 bases; J trimming: 3 bases; junction bases outside the gene matches: 9. This CDR3 is CASLGIAGNYEQYF. Here the CDR3 DNA reads TGTGCCAGCCTCGGGATAGCGGGAAACTACGAGCAGTACTTC.

The J gene is TRBJ2-3, the V gene TRBV14; 10 positions match TRBD2. This CDR3 has 20 residues. After removal of 2 bases from V and 1 base from J, the junction contained 15 bases not matched to a gene. Germline V CDR1 and CDR2: SGHDN, FVKESK. CDR3 DNA: TGTGCCAGCAGCCAAAGACCGGGGACCACGCTAGCGGGGGGCACAGATACGCAGTATTTT. Its protein product is CASSQRPGTTLAGGTDTQYF.

The chain recombines TRBV5-6 with TRBJ1-5, with unresolved D. Per germline, CDR1 SGHDT and CDR2 YYEEEE. This CDR3 has 15 residues. V lost 2 bases and J 9 bases, leaving 18 bases between the germline ends. The CDR3 here is CASSLQSWTPGPQHF. The CDR3, as DNA: TGTGCCAGCAGCTTACAGTCGTGGACCCCGGGGCCCCAGCATTTT. Variable domain in full (rest from reference TRBV5-6 and TRBJ1-5): DAGVTQSPTHLIKTRGQQVTLRCSPKSGHDTVSWYQQALGQGPQFIFQYYEEEERQRGNFPDRFSGHQFPNYSSELNVNALLLGDSALYLCASSLQSWTPGPQHFGDGTRLSIL.

V and J are TRBV6-5 and TRBJ2-5; D might be TRBD2 (5 bases). The length of the CDR3 is 15 residues. V was clipped by 5 bases and J by 5 bases, with 18 bases between them. Germline V gene sequence: CDR1 MNHEY, CDR2 SVGAGI. The CDR3 sequence: CASSPEESRGETQYF. The CDR3 region has the DNA TGTGCCAGCAGTCCCGAGGAGTCTAGAGGGGAGACCCAGTACTTC.

This clone was seen more than once but under ten times. This chain joins TRBV6-1 and TRBJ1-1; D unclear. The CDR3 is made up of 11 amino acids. Trimming cost V 4 bases and J 7 bases, with 7 bases left between them. CDR1 MNHNS and CDR2 SASEGT come from the germline V gene. The CDR3 DNA reads as TGTGCCAGCAGTGTTAAGCGTGAAGCTTTCTTT. Translation: CASSVKREAFF.

The gene calls are TRBV11-3 and TRBJ2-3, with 7 bases matching TRBD2. V shed 2 bases and J 1 base; nucleotides not matched to a gene: 6. CDR1 is SGHNT and CDR2 is YENEEA in the germline V gene. There are 16 residues in the CDR3. This CDR3 reads CASSLTSAWGTDTQYF. The CDR3 DNA is TGTGCCAGCAGCTTAACTAGCGCATGGGGCACAGATACGCAGTATTTT.

With respect to this clone: The junction departs from germline at one end; a sequencing error may be responsible. The chain is built from TRBV5-1 and TRBJ1-3; D gene uncertain. CDR1 and CDR2 (germline): SGHRS, YFSETQ. The CDR3 covers 16 residues. Written as DNA, the CDR3 is TGCGCCAGCAGCCAGGACGGACTAAGCTCTAGAAACACCATATATTTT. Its translation: CASSQDGLSSRNTIYF.

This clone was seen only once. This rearrangement joins TRBV29-1 to TRBJ1-1, with D possibly being TRBD1 (5 bases). With 2 bases removed from V and 0 bases from J, the gap between germline ends came to 13 bases. The CDR3 covers 15 residues. Germline CDR1 is SQVTM and CDR2 is ANQGSEA. The CDR3 coding sequence is TGCAGCGTTGAAAGTAGGGGCCGGGTGAACACTGAAGCTTTCTTT. This sequence encodes CSVESRGRVNTEAFF.

V is TRBV30 and J is TRBJ2-1; D is perhaps TRBD1 (5 bases). The V end was cut by 0 bases, the J end by 12 bases, with 21 bases between. Germline CDR1 and CDR2: GTSNPN and SVGIG (reference sequence). The CDR3 extends over 15 amino acids. The DNA for the CDR3 is TGTGCCTGGAGTGTTTCTCGGCAGGGTTTAGGGGCGCAGTTCTTC. Translated, it gives CAWSVSRQGLGAQFF.

V and J are TRBV5-8 and TRBJ1-4; perhaps TRBD1 as D (5 bases). Germline V gene lookup returns CDR1 SGHTS and CDR2 YDEGEE. CDR3 size: 16 residues. Trimming stripped 0 bases from V and 0 bases from J, with 9 bases between. The DNA of the CDR3 is TGTGCCAGCAGCTTGGGGAGGGGTACAACTAATGAAAAACTGTTTTTT. This gives the protein CASSLGRGTTNEKLFF. The whole variable domain, filled in from reference TRBV5-8 and TRBJ1-4, reads EAGVTQSPTHLIKTRGQQATLRCSPISGHTSVYWYQQALGLGLQFLLWYDEGEERNRGNFPPRFSGRQFPNYSSELNVNALELEDSALYLCASSLGRGTTNEKLFFGSGTQLSVL.

V usage is TRBV5-6 and J usage is TRBJ2-7, with D perhaps TRBD1 (6 bases). This CDR3 comprises 16 residues. Germline lookup yields CDR1 SGHDT and CDR2 YYEEEE. V was pared by 4 bases and J by 6 bases, with 23 bases between. This CDR3 is CASSLDTGRLGAEQYF. CDR3 coding DNA: TGTGCCAGCAGCCTTGACACGGGACGCCTGGGGGCCGAGCAGTACTTC.

The chain couples TRBV19 to TRBJ2-6; D possibly corresponds to TRBD2 (5 bases). CDR1 LNHDA and CDR2 SQIVND come from the germline V gene (reference sequence). Trimming left V 3 bases short and J 1 base short, with 16 bases between. The CDR3 sequence is 18 residues long. The CDR3 nucleotides are TGTGCCAGTAGTATTGGGTTCGGGGAATGGTCTGGGGCCAACGTCCTGACTTTC. Its translation: CASSIGFGEWSGANVLTF. Together with reference TRBV19 and TRBJ2-6, the CDR3 gives the full variable domain: DGGITQSPKYLFRKEGQNVTLSCEQNLNHDAMYWYRQDPGQGLRLIYYSQIVNDFQKGDIAEGYSVSREKKESFPLTVTSAQKNPTAFYLCASSIGFGEWSGANVLTFGAGSRLTVL.

The genes are TRBV29-1 and TRBJ2-2, with D hard to call. The CDR3 is 13 amino acids. CDR1 is SQVTM and CDR2 is ANQGSEA in the germline V gene. Trimming left V 3 bases short and J 1 base short, with 6 bases between. For the CDR3, the DNA is TGCAGCGTTGATGAAGGGAACACCGGGGAGCTGTTTTTT. This encodes CSVDEGNTGELFF.

V usage is TRBV28 and J usage is TRBJ2-7; D uncertain. This CDR3 contains 14 residues. The germline gives CDR1 MDHEN, CDR2 SYDVKM. V was clipped by 6 bases and J by 3 bases, with 15 bases between them. The chain's CDR3 is CASRPEDTYYEQYF. The DNA of the CDR3 is TGTGCCAGCAGACCAGAAGACACTTACTACGAGCAGTACTTC.

Notes on this clone: Germline and junction disagree at one end, which may indicate a read error. The V call is TRBV6-1, the J call TRBJ1-1, with 7 bases aligning to TRBD1. This CDR3 contains 12 residues. CDR1 MNHNS and CDR2 SASEGT come from the germline V gene. CDR3 amino acids: CASSDTGARSSF. CDR3 nucleotides: TGTGCCAGCAGCGATACAGGGGCCCGCTCCTCCTTT.

This chain's CDR3 is CAWGGNAETQYF. In DNA, the CDR3 is TGTGCCTGGGGAGGGAATGCAGAGACCCAGTACTTC. V is TRBV30 and J is TRBJ2-5; a weak D match, TRBD2 (6 bases). The V end lost 5 bases, the J end lost 4 bases, and 11 bases lay between the germline ends. This CDR3 comprises 12 residues. Germline V gene sequence: CDR1 GTSNPN, CDR2 SVGIG (reference sequence).

J is TRBJ2-1 and V is TRBV6-1; the match to TRBD1 covers 8 bases. The germline V gene encodes CDR1 MNHNS and CDR2 SASEGT. The CDR3 has 12 residues. V lost 7 bases and J lost 8; bases outside the gene matches: 4. In DNA form, the CDR3 reads TGTGCCAGCATTTTACAGGGGGATGAGCAGTTCTTC. It yields the protein CASILQGDEQFF.